These 14 T cell receptor beta chains were sequenced from one sample in a study of T cells in Graves' hyperthyroidism and ophthalmopathy. Amplification targeted TCR beta CDR3 regions from RNA transcripts. HTBI primers were employed in a first-round RT-PCR of the TCR CDR3. MiXCR, applied by TCRdb to the multiplex PCR reads, yields one record per CDR3 protein. The sample lists approximately 480,000 distinct CDR3 sequences; around 20% were seen once. The sample taken for sequencing was blood. The receptors originated from a man between 18 and 29 years old with Graves' hyperthyroidism.

Ten or more counts support this clonotype. This CDR3 is CASSGLRDRYIQYF. In DNA form, the CDR3 reads TGTGCCAGCAGTGGGCTCAGGGATAGGTACATTCAGTACTTC. The rearrangement uses TRBV27 and TRBJ2-4; TRBD1 might be the D (5 bases). The CDR3 has 14 amino acids. V lost 5 bases, J lost 8 bases, and 16 bases lay in between. CDR1 and CDR2 (germline): MNHEY, SMNVEV (reference sequence).

This clonotype came up once. This rearrangement joins TRBV12-3 or TRBV12-4 to TRBJ1-5; possible D gene TRBD1, 6 bases. V was pared by 3 bases and J by 13 bases, with 16 bases between. The CDR3 runs 13 residues. The CDR3 protein is CASSFGQNGVQHF. Here the CDR3 DNA reads TGTGCCAGCAGTTTCGGACAGAATGGGGTTCAGCATTTT.

The rearrangement joins TRBV7-2 to TRBJ2-7; 8 bases match TRBD2. The V segment lost 5 bases and the J segment 4 bases; nucleotides outside the gene matches: 4. CDR3 length: 13 residues. Germline CDR1 reads SGHTA; CDR2 reads FQGNSA. The CDR3 here is CASSISGTYEQYF. CDR3 nucleotide sequence: TGTGCCAGCAGCATTAGCGGGACATACGAGCAGTACTTC.

This clonotype was recorded many times. This chain links TRBV7-8 with TRBJ2-4, with no clear D. Per germline, CDR1 SGHVS and CDR2 FQNEAQ. CDR3 length: 17 amino acids. V lost 0 bases, J lost 0 bases, and 12 bases lay in between. The DNA for the CDR3 is TGTGCCAGCAGCTTAGCAAGAGAGCATCTAGCCAAAAACATTCAGTACTTC. This encodes CASSLAREHLAKNIQYF.

J is TRBJ1-1 and V is TRBV20-1, with D possibly TRBD1 on 5 matching bases. The CDR3 runs to 12 residues. Germline V gene data show CDR1 as DFQATT and CDR2 as SNEGSKA (reference sequence). The CDR3 DNA sequence: TGCAGCTCTTACGACACGGGACCTGAAGCTTTCTTT. It encodes CSSYDTGPEAFF.

This clonotype turned up a few times. The chain uses TRBV29-1 and TRBJ2-4; D gene unclear. CDR1 is SQVTM and CDR2 is ANQGSEA in the germline V gene. This CDR3 region has 10 residues. Trimming cost V 6 bases and J 12 bases, with 12 bases left between them. The CDR3 spells CSVREVGQYF. The DNA of the CDR3 is TGCAGCGTCCGCGAGGTCGGTCAGTACTTC.

The rearrangement uses TRBV20-1 and TRBJ2-5, with D possibly matching TRBD1 (6 bases). V was cut by 4 bases and J by 5 bases, with 14 bases left in between. CDR1 is DFQATT and CDR2 is SNEGSKA in the germline V gene (reference sequence). The CDR3 runs 13 residues. The CDR3 nucleotides are TGCAGTGCTATCGGGACACCCCTGGAGACCCAGTACTTC. It codes for CSAIGTPLETQYF.

Ten or more counts support this clonotype. The chain is built from TRBV12-3 or TRBV12-4 and TRBJ2-7; TRBD1 aligns across 9 bases. The V gene end was trimmed by 4 bases and the J gene end by 4 bases; junction bases not matched to a gene: 8. This CDR3 has 15 residues. This CDR3 is CASSYLGQGYYEQYF. CDR3 in DNA: TGTGCCAGCAGTTACCTCGGACAGGGGTATTACGAGCAGTACTTC.

The chain has TRBV12-3 or TRBV12-4 and TRBJ2-5, with 7 positions matching TRBD1. The CDR3 extends over 13 amino acids. After removal of 4 bases from V and 6 bases from J, the junction contained 5 bases not matched to a gene. CDR3 region: CASSSNRGQTQYF. The CDR3 nucleotides read TGTGCCAGCAGTTCAAACAGGGGACAGACCCAGTACTTC.

This clonotype has at least ten counts. The chain recombines TRBV19 with TRBJ1-1; the match to TRBD1 covers 8 bases. V shed 3 bases and J 5 bases; nucleotides not matched to a gene: 2. The CDR3 sequence is 13 residues long. Per the germline V gene, CDR1 is LNHDA and CDR2 is SQIVND (reference sequence). CDR3 protein: CASSIDRGTEAFF. CDR3 DNA sequence: TGTGCCAGTAGTATCGACAGGGGAACTGAAGCTTTCTTT.

The chain couples TRBV28 to TRBJ2-7, with D possibly TRBD2 on 6 matching bases. V lost 6 bases to trimming and J lost 3 bases, with 15 bases between them. Germline V gives CDR1 MDHEN, CDR2 SYDVKM. The CDR3 runs to 14 residues. CDR3 in amino acids: CASSRPGLLYEQYF. The CDR3 DNA reads TGTGCCAGCAGCCGGCCGGGACTTCTCTACGAGCAGTACTTC.

This chain joins TRBV11-2 and TRBJ2-5, with 7 bases aligning to TRBD2. With 5 bases clipped from V and 5 bases from J, the junction kept 14 bases outside the gene matches. Germline loops: CDR1 SGHAT, CDR2 FQNNGV. The CDR3 sequence is 16 residues long. The CDR3: CASSPIATAGSETQYF. CDR3 sequence (DNA): TGTGCCAGCAGCCCCATCGCAACAGCGGGATCGGAGACCCAGTACTTC.

This clonotype was observed many times. As DNA, the CDR3 is TGTGCCAGCAGTGACCGGGACAGGGTCACCGGGGAGCTGTTTTTT. It yields the protein CASSDRDRVTGELFF. The chain recombines TRBV6-1 with TRBJ2-2, with TRBD1 identical over 9 bases. The length of the CDR3 is 15 residues. V dropped 3 bases and J dropped 4; count of bases not matched to a gene: 3. CDR1 MNHNS and CDR2 SASEGT come from the germline V gene.

The chain joins TRBV6-5 to TRBJ1-3, with a tentative D call TRBD1 (5 bases). This CDR3 is built from 14 residues. Looked up from germline, CDR1 is MNHEY and CDR2 is SVGAGI. V lost 2 bases and J lost 3, with 8 bases in between. This chain's CDR3 is CASSYPGLGNTIYF. The CDR3, as DNA: TGTGCCAGCAGTTACCCAGGGCTTGGAAACACCATATATTTT.